This T cell receptor beta chain was sequenced for a study of Ad26.COV2.S vaccination and SARS-CoV-2 variants. Study-level points and caveats: Higher spike-specific TCR breadth was found in vaccine recipients than in placebo recipients. Recipients of either vaccine or placebo displayed similar breadth of non-spike TCRs. Following vaccination, spike-specific CD8+ and CD4+ T cell responses reportedly exhibited substantial breadth.

Some clones are missing from TCRdb's copy, which holds only in-frame ones; the method was immunoSEQ multiplex PCR. The data contain 43,000 or so clones, 83% of them singletons. On this clone: Its antigen is not identified.

The trim removed 4 bases at V and 5 bases at J, leaving 10 bases unmatched. This CDR3 region has 15 residues. Germline lookup yields CDR1 SGHRS and CDR2 YFSETQ. The sequence was collected from a human donor who had recovered from COVID-19. The sequencing used peripheral blood, collected after recovery from COVID-19. The chain carries TRBV5-1 and TRBJ2-7; 9 bases match TRBD2. This CDR3 is CASSPVAGAVHEQYF. DNA for the CDR3: TGCGCCAGCAGCCCGGTAGCGGGAGCGGTCCACGAGCAGTACTTC. Combining the CDR3 with reference TRBV5-1 and TRBJ2-7 gives the whole variable domain KAGVTQTPRYLIKTRGQQVTLSCSPISGHRSVSWYQQTPGQGLQFLFEYFSETQRNKGNFPGRFSGRQFSNSRSEMNVSTLELGDSALYLCASSPVAGAVHEQYFGPGTRLTVT.